This T cell receptor (beta chain) was sequenced during a study of T-cell memory formation after mild COVID-19. Overall study results and limits: Whether second-wave clones peaking at day 37 were SARS-CoV-2 specific went unconfirmed. Contracting CD8+ clones were enriched in EMRA, CD4+ mainly in CM and EM.

TCR alpha and TCR beta cDNA libraries carrying sample barcodes and UMIs were produced by 5'RACE using constant-segment primers. TCRdb used MiXCR to reprocess the 5' RACE reads, holding one entry per CDR3 protein. The repertoire has about 110,000 distinct CDR3 sequences, about 18% of them found once; the top ten carry approximately 5%. A remark on this clonotype: Antigen unknown.

Trimming removed 3 bases at V and 4 bases at J, with 9 bases between. There are 13 residues in the CDR3. Specimen: PBMCs or a T cell subset sorted from them (not recorded which). V usage is TRBV12-3 or TRBV12-4 and J usage is TRBJ2-5; no definite D call. The sequence was collected from a man aged 18 to 35 who had mild COVID-19 (a few samples of this study predate the infection). Cell type and time point are not known. The CDR3, as DNA: TGTGCCAGCAGTTTCGGCAGACCAGAGACCCAGTACTTC. This codes for CASSFGRPETQYF.